Listed below are T cell receptor beta chains from one sample, sequenced in a study of neurological immune-mediated disorders. TCRdb re-called the 5' RACE reads through MiXCR, storing one row per CDR3 protein. The sample contains more than 25,000 distinct CDR3 sequences, about 4% of which appear only once. Sequencing input: CD4+ T cells from blood. These receptors were taken from a woman aged 40 to 50 in good health. The CDR3 runs from the conserved cysteine through the conserved F or W. Each record gives: clone size, J gene, D gene, CDR3 length, V gene, CDR3 DNA, CDR3 protein. D genes are given only for firm matches. Rows may omit the clone size; those that give it use once, few, many or a size class.

size: many
J: TRBJ2-7
D: NA
length: 14
V: TRBV5-1
DNA: TGCGCCAGCAGTACTCCGGGACGGTCCTACGAGCAGTACTTC
CDR3: CASSTPGRSYEQYF

size: many
J: TRBJ2-7
D: TRBD1
length: 13
V: TRBV20-1
DNA: TGCAGTGCTGTGGGACAGGGTGATGGGGTGCAGTACTTC
CDR3: CSAVGQGDGVQYF

size: many
J: TRBJ2-5
D: NA
length: 11
V: TRBV6-5
DNA: TGTGCCAGCAGTCGTGGGGAGACCCAGTACTTC
CDR3: CASSRGETQYF

size: few
J: TRBJ1-1
D: TRBD1
length: 14
V: TRBV12-3/TRBV12-4
DNA: TGTGCCAGCAGTTTGGGACAGGGGAGCACTGAAGCTTTCTTT
CDR3: CASSLGQGSTEAFF

size: many
J: TRBJ1-2
D: NA
length: 15
V: TRBV19
DNA: TGTGCCAGTACCCGACGGTGGGGTCTGGTAGGTGGCTACACCTTC
CDR3: CASTRRWGLVGGYTF

size: many
J: TRBJ1-1
D: NA
length: 12
V: TRBV20-1
DNA: TGCAGTGCAGAGACTGCGAACACTGAAGCTTTCTTT
CDR3: CSAETANTEAFF

size: many
J: TRBJ2-7
D: NA
length: 12
V: TRBV5-1
DNA: TGCGCCAGCAGCCGGGAAGGGTACGAGCAGTACTTC
CDR3: CASSREGYEQYF

size: many
J: TRBJ1-5
D: NA
length: 14
V: TRBV19
DNA: TGTGCCAGTACCCTCGAGAGGAGCAATCAGCCCCAGCATTTT
CDR3: CASTLERSNQPQHF

size: many
J: TRBJ1-3
D: NA
length: 16
V: TRBV29-1
DNA: TGCAGCGTTGGTTCCTGGACAGCCGCTTTCGGAAACACCATATATTTT
CDR3: CSVGSWTAAFGNTIYF

size: many
J: TRBJ2-1
D: NA
length: 14
V: TRBV5-5
DNA: TGTGCCAGCAGCTTGGCCCTAGCCTACAATGAGCAGTTCTTC
CDR3: CASSLALAYNEQFF

size: NA
J: TRBJ2-2
D: TRBD2
length: 15
V: TRBV7-2
DNA: TGTGCCAGCAGCTTTGCTAGCGGGATGGGCGGGGAGCTGTTTTTT
CDR3: CASSFASGMGGELFF

size: many
J: TRBJ1-2
D: TRBD1
length: 14
V: TRBV5-1
DNA: TGCGCCAGCAGCTTGGGGACAGGGGGTTTTGGCTACACCTTC
CDR3: CASSLGTGGFGYTF

size: few
J: TRBJ1-2
D: NA
length: 13
V: TRBV12-3/TRBV12-4
DNA: TGTGCCAGCAAGGGGATCTCTAACTATGGCTACACCTTC
CDR3: CASKGISNYGYTF

size: many
J: TRBJ2-3
D: TRBD2
length: 15
V: TRBV12-3/TRBV12-4
DNA: TGTGCCAGCAGTCCTAGGACTAGCGGGAGATATACGCAGTATTTT
CDR3: CASSPRTSGRYTQYF

size: many
J: TRBJ2-7
D: NA
length: 13
V: TRBV5-1
DNA: TGCGCCAGCAGCCTGACTCCTGCCTACGAGCAGTACTTC
CDR3: CASSLTPAYEQYF

size: many
J: TRBJ2-5
D: NA
length: 15
V: TRBV7-2
DNA: TGTGCCAGCAGCTTTAGCGGAGGGGCCAGGGAGACCCAGTACTTC
CDR3: CASSFSGGARETQYF

size: many
J: TRBJ2-3
D: TRBD2
length: 12
V: TRBV20-1
DNA: TGCAGCGTACTAGCGGGAGGGGATACGCAGTATTTT
CDR3: CSVLAGGDTQYF

size: many
J: TRBJ1-1
D: NA
length: 11
V: TRBV5-1
DNA: TGCGCCAGCAGCTCGAACACTGAAGCTTTCTTT
CDR3: CASSSNTEAFF

size: many
J: TRBJ1-2
D: NA
length: 13
V: TRBV11-2
DNA: TGTGCCAGCAGCTCTACGGGGAACTATGGCTACACCTTC
CDR3: CASSSTGNYGYTF

size: many
J: TRBJ2-3
D: TRBD2
length: 16
V: TRBV10-3
DNA: TGTGCCATCTCTATCAGCGGGGGCCAGCAGGGAGATACGCAGTATTTT
CDR3: CAISISGGQQGDTQYF

size: many
J: TRBJ1-6
D: NA
length: 14
V: TRBV14
DNA: TGTGCCAGCAGCCAAGGTCAGCTTAATTCACCCCTCCACTTT
CDR3: CASSQGQLNSPLHF

size: many
J: TRBJ1-6
D: TRBD1
length: 16
V: TRBV20-1
DNA: TGCAGTGCTAGAGGGACAGGGAGCACCTATAATTCACCCCTCCACTTT
CDR3: CSARGTGSTYNSPLHF

size: many
J: TRBJ2-1
D: NA
length: 14
V: TRBV14
DNA: TGTGCCAGCAGCCGTGTTCAAGTAAACAATGAGCAGTTCTTC
CDR3: CASSRVQVNNEQFF

size: many
J: TRBJ2-7
D: TRBD2
length: 14
V: TRBV20-1
DNA: TGCAGTGCTAGAGACCCCGGGACTATCGACGAGCAGTACTTC
CDR3: CSARDPGTIDEQYF

size: medium-sized
J: TRBJ1-4
D: NA
length: 15
V: TRBV27
DNA: TGTGCCAGCAGTTTACAACCTTTGGGGGGTCAGGATCTGTTTTTT
CDR3: CASSLQPLGGQDLFF

size: many
J: TRBJ2-7
D: NA
length: 14
V: TRBV20-1
DNA: TGCAGTGCTAGAGCCCCGACTCTTTCCTACGAGCAGTACTTC
CDR3: CSARAPTLSYEQYF

size: many
J: TRBJ1-2
D: TRBD1
length: 15
V: TRBV5-1
DNA: TGCGCCAGCAGCTTGGACGGGACAGACAACTATGGCTACACCTTC
CDR3: CASSLDGTDNYGYTF

size: many
J: TRBJ2-2
D: NA
length: 13
V: TRBV20-1
DNA: TGCAGTGCAGCCGATGGCCCGACCGGGGAGCTGTTTTTT
CDR3: CSAADGPTGELFF

size: NA
J: TRBJ2-2
D: NA
length: 14
V: TRBV11-3
DNA: TGTGCCAGCAGCTGGACTGCTAACACCGGGGAGCTGTTTTTT
CDR3: CASSWTANTGELFF

size: many
J: TRBJ2-7
D: TRBD2
length: 17
V: TRBV5-1
DNA: TGCGCCAGCAGCTTGGCCATGCCTAGCGGATTCACCTACGAGCAGTACTTC
CDR3: CASSLAMPSGFTYEQYF

size: many
J: TRBJ1-1
D: NA
length: 13
V: TRBV2
DNA: TGTGCCAGCCACAGGCTAAGGGACTCTGAAGCTTTCTTT
CDR3: CASHRLRDSEAFF

size: many
J: TRBJ2-1
D: TRBD2
length: 18
V: TRBV24-1
DNA: TGTGCCACCACCTGGACTAGCGGGGGGGCAGTATCCTACAATGAGCAGTTCTTC
CDR3: CATTWTSGGAVSYNEQFF

size: many
J: TRBJ2-2
D: TRBD1
length: 13
V: TRBV29-1
DNA: TGCAGCGGAACCGGGACAGGAGCCGGGGAGCTGTTTTTT
CDR3: CSGTGTGAGELFF

size: many
J: TRBJ2-5
D: NA
length: 14
V: TRBV4-1
DNA: TGCGCCAGCAGCCCCCAAACAGGGCGGGAGACCCAGTACTTC
CDR3: CASSPQTGRETQYF

size: many
J: TRBJ2-3
D: TRBD2
length: 16
V: TRBV5-1
DNA: TGCGCCAGCAGCTCACGGACTAGCGGGGAACTAAATACGCAGTATTTT
CDR3: CASSSRTSGELNTQYF

size: few
J: TRBJ2-3
D: TRBD2
length: 16
V: TRBV10-3
DNA: TGTGCCATCAGTGAAACTAGCGGGGGTATCACAGATACGCAGTATTTT
CDR3: CAISETSGGITDTQYF

size: many
J: TRBJ2-3
D: NA
length: 17
V: TRBV20-1
DNA: TGCAGTGCTAGACAGGGATCACTGGCTACTAGCACAGATACGCAGTATTTT
CDR3: CSARQGSLATSTDTQYF

size: many
J: TRBJ2-5
D: NA
length: 16
V: TRBV10-2
DNA: TGCGCCAGCAGTGAGTCAGCACCCGGGGCGGGAGAGACCCAGTACTTC
CDR3: CASSESAPGAGETQYF

size: many
J: TRBJ1-2
D: NA
length: 15
V: TRBV3-1
DNA: TGTGCCAGCAGCAAAGAAGGCAGCCGGATATATGGCTACACCTTC
CDR3: CASSKEGSRIYGYTF

size: many
J: TRBJ2-1
D: NA
length: 16
V: TRBV5-1
DNA: TGCGCCAGCAGCTCCACCCGTCGGCCAAATTACAATGAGCAGTTCTTC
CDR3: CASSSTRRPNYNEQFF

size: many
J: TRBJ2-7
D: NA
length: 15
V: TRBV20-1
DNA: TGCAGTGCTAGAGGTGCGGCTAGCTCTTGGTACGAGCAGTACTTC
CDR3: CSARGAASSWYEQYF

size: many
J: TRBJ1-2
D: NA
length: 12
V: TRBV20-1
DNA: TGCAGTGCTAGAGATAACGGGGGCGGCTACACCTTC
CDR3: CSARDNGGGYTF

size: NA
J: TRBJ1-1
D: NA
length: 13
V: TRBV11-1
DNA: TGTGCCAGTAGCCAGTGGTTGAACACTGAAGCTTTCTTT
CDR3: CASSQWLNTEAFF

size: many
J: TRBJ2-7
D: NA
length: 14
V: TRBV5-1
DNA: TGCGCCAGCAGCTTAAAGGGCAGCTCCTACGAGCAGTACTTC
CDR3: CASSLKGSSYEQYF

size: many
J: TRBJ2-3
D: TRBD2
length: 17
V: TRBV7-2
DNA: TGTGCCAGCAGCTCATACCTTACTAGCGGCCGCACAGATACGCAGTATTTT
CDR3: CASSSYLTSGRTDTQYF

size: many
J: TRBJ2-1
D: NA
length: 17
V: TRBV5-1
DNA: TGCGCCAGCAGCTTGCCGGGCCTGGACTCGGAGTCCAATGAGCAGTTCTTC
CDR3: CASSLPGLDSESNEQFF

size: many
J: TRBJ2-5
D: NA
length: 15
V: TRBV5-6
DNA: TGTGCCAGCAGCTTGCCGGCATCGGGGTGGGAGACCCAGTACTTC
CDR3: CASSLPASGWETQYF

size: many
J: TRBJ2-2
D: NA
length: 16
V: TRBV12-3/TRBV12-4
DNA: TGTGCCAGCAGTTTAGGCTTAAGCGTGAAGACCGGGGAGCTGTTTTTT
CDR3: CASSLGLSVKTGELFF

size: many
J: TRBJ1-5
D: NA
length: 12
V: TRBV28
DNA: TGTGCCAGTAGGACAGAGGATCAGCCCCAGCATTTT
CDR3: CASRTEDQPQHF

size: many
J: TRBJ2-1
D: NA
length: 11
V: TRBV20-1
DNA: TGCAGTGCTAGAAATCGAGCCGAGCAGTTCTTC
CDR3: CSARNRAEQFF

size: many
J: TRBJ2-7
D: NA
length: 14
V: TRBV15
DNA: TGTGCCACCAGCAGAGATAACGGTCCCTACGAGCAGTACTTC
CDR3: CATSRDNGPYEQYF

size: many
J: TRBJ1-4
D: TRBD1
length: 13
V: TRBV7-9
DNA: TGTGCCACAAGGACAGGGAGAAATGAAAAACTGTTTTTT
CDR3: CATRTGRNEKLFF

size: many
J: TRBJ2-3
D: TRBD1
length: 14
V: TRBV29-1
DNA: TGCAGCGTTGAAGGCAGGGGGCGCATAGATACGCAGTATTTT
CDR3: CSVEGRGRIDTQYF

size: many
J: TRBJ1-1
D: NA
length: 13
V: TRBV27
DNA: TGTGCCAGCAGTTTTAGGGAGGGCACTGAAGCTTTCTTT
CDR3: CASSFREGTEAFF

size: many
J: TRBJ2-1
D: TRBD2
length: 16
V: TRBV27
DNA: TGTGCCAGCAGTTTGGTAGCGGGAGTTATCAGTAATGAGCAGTTCTTC
CDR3: CASSLVAGVISNEQFF